This paragraph reports one T cell receptor (beta chain). Its target antigen remains unknown. Within one base of it there is no much larger clone, and no base qualities were kept. The sample is drawn from a study of blood T cell repertoires in COVID-19 (dated by TCRdb to 2018 to 2020). With regard to the full study: Samples covering the acute and convalescent phases of COVID-19 were provided by collaborators in the United States, Italy and Spain. Where available, HLA class I and class II types were obtained from metadata supplied by the sample provider rather than from assay-based typing. The repertoires were released in a freely available public database meant as a resource for research on the immune response to SARS-CoV-2. The material from the prospective study consisted of cDNA or gDNA derived from T cells, B-cell-depleted T cells, or PBMCs. Deeply sampled blood TCRbeta repertoires from subjects exposed to, actively infected with, or recovered from COVID-19 were included in the dataset. The sample metadata nearly always contained a de-identified subject ID, COVID-19 status, age in years and sex. The samples were drawn from two sources: the first 160 participants of the ongoing ImmuneRACE study, and 950 to 1,500 subjects contributed by 6 global collaborators. Study-wide findings and limitations: The quantity of clinical and demographic metadata differed by source and by participant and was supplied without curation.

The CDR3 contains 16 residues, cysteine and phenylalanine counted. The retained sequence is limited to the CDR3, 48 bases, with the frame set at the first base. CDR1 and CDR2 are drawn from the germline V gene (reference sequence): LGHDT, YNNKEL. V was cut back by 0 bases and J by 7 bases, leaving a gap of 15 bases between them. TCRbeta CDR3 regions were amplified from genomic DNA by means of the immunoSEQ Assay, a bias-controlled multiplex PCR. Turning to the authors' computational methods: The number of nucleated cells in each sample was estimated by amplification of reference gene primers within the assay. To quantify the absolute abundance of each unique TCRbeta CDR3 rearrangement, sequence reads were collapsed and filtered. For each sample, productive Simpson clonality was calculated as the square root of Simpson's diversity index across productive rearrangements. Entries here come from immuneACCESS through TCRdb and include only in-frame sequences with V and J called. Some clones fail to appear in such tables; in the studies checked, an unresolved V gene covers under half of the shortfall, and the cause of the remainder is unknown. V and J calls plus clone size are reproduced from that table; the DNA served to infer D and trimming. Across this sample there are about 120,000 clones, with less than 90% seen only once. The ten top clones hold 2% to 2.5% of the sample.

Collaborating institutions collected whole blood in K2EDTA tubes following their own protocols. For TCRbeta analysis, collaborators shipped samples in one of three forms: frozen whole blood, isolated PBMCs, or DNA extracted from either of those sample types. The TCR sequence derives from a young man with acute or convalescent COVID-19. The chain links TRBV3-1 (or the pseudogene TRBV3-2) with TRBJ1-4; the D segment could be TRBD1, given 5 matching bases. Source material: peripheral blood. Here the CDR3 is given as CASSQDIGQGGEKLFF. In nucleotides, the sequence is TGTGCCAGCAGCCAAGATATCGGCCAGGGAGGTGAAAAACTGTTTTTT.